The clone carrying this T cell receptor (beta chain) was found once. Its antigen is not identified. This table comes from immunoSEQ multiplex PCR, and its TCRdb copy is limited to in-frame clones, with some not included. The data contain about 32,000 clones, around 78% of them singletons. The data belong to a study of a mutant IDH1 vaccine in newly diagnosed glioma. Study information: Patients were started on vaccination 4-6 weeks after radiotherapy alone, or with temozolomide cycles.

Deletions cut 6 bases from V and 4 bases from J, with 6 bases between. The CDR3 runs 11 residues. Germline CDR1 reads MDHEN; CDR2 reads SYDVKM. Time point described: week 11, during vaccination. With topical imiquimod, each dose of the vaccine consisted of 300 ug of mutant IDH1 20-mer peptide. New WHO grade 3 or 4 astrocytomas that were IDH1-mutant and ATRX-lost had been found in donors. The receptor was isolated from a man aged 30 to 39 with glioma. The starting material was PBMCs, obtained from a glioma patient whose treatment included an IDH1 peptide vaccine. The chain links TRBV28 to TRBJ2-5; D not certain. The chain's CDR3 is CASSLRETQYF. CDR3 DNA: TGTGCCAGCAGCCTGAGAGAGACCCAGTACTTC.